This record looks at one T cell receptor (beta chain) sequence and its context. Time point here: persistent/refractory GD, antithyroid drugs over 5 years with positive TRAb. TCR sequences were obtained from RNA taken from PBMCs. Germline CDR1 SEHNR, CDR2 FQNEAQ (reference sequence). Trimming removed 2 bases at V and 9 bases at J, with 29 bases between. The CDR3 covers 18 residues. This sample is drawn from a study of regulatory T cells in long-lasting Graves disease. HTBI primers from iRepertoire and Arm-PCR of CDR3 regions yielded the TCR beta libraries. Per the original data handling: Across samples, 60 to 75 TRBV and more than 13 TRBJ segments were found. MiXCR was run by TCRdb on the multiplex PCR reads, yielding one entry per CDR3 protein. The V and J calls and clone size are TCRdb's, not the authors'. The sample lists about 460,000 distinct CDR3 sequences; roughly 22% were seen once.

The TCR originated in a female donor with Graves disease. The chain is built from TRBV7-9 and TRBJ2-7, with D perhaps matching TRBD2 (5 bases). The sample in question was peripheral blood mononuclear cells (PBMCs), obtained when the disease was refractory, from a patient treated with antithyroid drugs. The CDR3 loop reads CASSLSSGFFKPASGQYF. The CDR3 DNA reads TGTGCCAGCAGCTTATCCTCGGGGTTTTTTAAACCAGCTTCGGGGCAGTACTTC.